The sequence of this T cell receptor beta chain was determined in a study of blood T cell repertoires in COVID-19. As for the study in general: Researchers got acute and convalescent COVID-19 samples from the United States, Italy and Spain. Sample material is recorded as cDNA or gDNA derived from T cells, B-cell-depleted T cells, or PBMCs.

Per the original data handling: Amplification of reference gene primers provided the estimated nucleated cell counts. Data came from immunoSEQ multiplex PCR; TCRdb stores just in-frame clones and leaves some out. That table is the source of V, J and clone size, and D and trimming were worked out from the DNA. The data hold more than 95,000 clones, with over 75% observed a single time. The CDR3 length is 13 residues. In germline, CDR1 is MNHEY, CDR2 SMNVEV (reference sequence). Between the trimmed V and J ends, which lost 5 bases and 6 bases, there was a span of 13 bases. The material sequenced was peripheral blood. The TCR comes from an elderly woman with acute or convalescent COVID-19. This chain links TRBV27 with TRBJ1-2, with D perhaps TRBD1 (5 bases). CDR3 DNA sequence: TGTGCCAGCAGTCCACCCACGGGGGATGGCTACACCTTC. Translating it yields CASSPPTGDGYTF.